The 8 T cell receptor beta chains reported below all come from one sample, sequenced in a study of PD-1 blockade in classical Hodgkin lymphoma. Clones were sequenced by immunoSEQ multiplex PCR, and TCRdb holds only the in-frame ones, with some missing. The sample has 40,000 to 55,000 clones, nearly 80% seen once. Time point noted: cycle 4 day 1 (C4D1), after less than seven weeks of nivolumab. Every one of the patients relapsed after autologous stem cell transplantation (brentuximab vedotin exposure was variable). Here the sequenced sample was peripheral blood mononuclear cells (PBMCs), taken before the fourth cycle of nivolumab. These receptors were obtained from a human donor with classical Hodgkin lymphoma.

V usage is TRBV30 and J usage is TRBJ2-1; D is unresolved. Germline assignment: CDR1 GTSNPN and CDR2 SVGIG (reference sequence). CDR3 length: 10 amino acids. The V end lost 0 bases, the J end lost 8 bases, and 2 bases lay between the germline ends. The CDR3 DNA reads TGTGCCTGGAGTGTAGATGAGCAGTTCTTC. This codes for CAWSVDEQFF.

The J gene is TRBJ2-7, the V gene TRBV6-5; D not resolved. V shed 7 bases and J shed 3 bases, with 7 bases lying between them. This CDR3 is built from 11 residues. Per germline, CDR1 MNHEY and CDR2 SVGAGI. The CDR3 loop is CASTNLYEQYF. DNA of the CDR3: TGTGCCAGCACCAACCTCTACGAGCAGTACTTC.

This rearrangement joins TRBV6-6 to TRBJ1-3; D may be TRBD1 (6 bases). The length of the CDR3 is 13 residues. Germline lookup yields CDR1 MNHNY and CDR2 SVGAGI (reference sequence). Trimming shortened V by 8 bases and J by 10 bases, and 18 bases separated the two germline ends. The CDR3 region is CASLSGTLATIYF. The CDR3 DNA sequence: TGTGCCAGCCTTTCCGGGACACTAGCAACCATATATTTT.

The V call is TRBV2, the J call TRBJ1-5; D possibly corresponds to TRBD1 (6 bases). V was clipped by 5 bases and J by 7 bases, with 12 bases between them. Germline loops: CDR1 SNHLY, CDR2 FYNNEI. The CDR3 totals 13 residues. CDR3 residues: CASSRQVVQPQHF. For the CDR3, the DNA is TGTGCCAGCAGTCGACAGGTAGTCCAGCCCCAGCATTTT.

The V call is TRBV4-3, the J call TRBJ2-1; a possible D gene is TRBD2 (5 bases). This CDR3 has 13 amino acids. CDR1 and CDR2 from the germline V gene are LGHNA and YSLEER. V lost 2 bases to trimming and J lost 9 bases, with 11 bases between them. CDR3 DNA sequence: TGCGCCAGCAGCCAAAGAACGGGGATTGAGCAGTTCTTC. Amino acids: CASSQRTGIEQFF.

The table lists this clone with many counts. V and J are TRBV9 and TRBJ2-5, with 8 bases aligning to TRBD2. The trim removed 0 bases at V and 1 base at J, leaving 2 bases unmatched. This CDR3 has 15 residues. Germline values: CDR1 SGDLS, CDR2 YYNGEE. CDR3 amino acids: CASSVAGGTQETQYF. Here the CDR3 DNA reads TGTGCCAGCAGCGTAGCGGGGGGGACCCAAGAGACCCAGTACTTC.

A few counts support this clone. The V and J genes are TRBV29-1 and TRBJ1-1; D unclear. The CDR3 totals 13 residues. V dropped 5 bases and J dropped 1 base, with 11 bases sitting between them. CDR1 is SQVTM, CDR2 ANQGSEA, per germline. The CDR3 nucleotides are TGCAGCGTTTACCAGACACCGAACACTGAAGCTTTCTTT. Residues: CSVYQTPNTEAFF.

This clone showed up just once. The chain combines TRBV2 with TRBJ1-2; perhaps TRBD1 as D (6 bases). The V end lost 5 bases, the J end lost 4 bases, and 11 bases lay between the germline ends. Germline CDR1 is SNHLY and CDR2 is FYNNEI. The CDR3 length is 13 residues. CDR3 sequence: CASSSGTFYGYTF. For the CDR3, the DNA is TGTGCCAGCAGTTCCGGGACATTCTATGGCTACACCTTC.